Listed below are T cell receptor beta chains from one sample, sequenced in a study of blood T cell repertoires in COVID-19. Produced via immunoSEQ multiplex PCR; TCRdb's table is partial and in-frame only. The sample holds 100,000 to 150,000 clones; around 74% are singletons and the top ten take 4.5% to 6%. Input material: peripheral blood. Receptor source: an elderly man with COVID-19, enrolled during active disease. CDR3s include the opening cysteine and the closing phenylalanine or tryptophan. Fields, in order: V gene, D gene, clone size, J gene, CDR3 protein, CDR3 DNA. A D gene is named only where the DNA matches it firmly. Rows give clone size only sometimes, using once, few, many, or a class for an expanded clone.

TRBV11-2	.	.	TRBJ1-1	CASSRIVNTEAFF	TGTGCCAGCAGCCGAATAGTGAACACTGAAGCTTTCTTT
TRBV29-1	.	few	TRBJ1-3	CSVEANSGNTIYF	TGCAGCGTTGAGGCCAACTCTGGAAACACCATATATTTT
TRBV19	TRBD1	.	TRBJ1-1	CASRPTGTEAFF	TGTGCCAGTAGACCGACAGGGACTGAAGCTTTCTTT
TRBV29-1	.	.	TRBJ1-4	CSGRLDSSEKLFF	TGCAGCGGCAGACTGGACAGCTCTGAAAAACTGTTTTTT
TRBV13	.	.	TRBJ1-1	CASTKPSPGTEAFF	TGTGCCAGCACCAAACCCTCCCCCGGGACAGAAGCTTTCTTT
TRBV5-1	TRBD2	.	TRBJ2-5	CASSTGTSGSQETQYF	TGCGCCAGCAGCACCGGGACTAGCGGGTCCCAAGAGACCCAGTACTTC
TRBV5-4	TRBD1	.	TRBJ2-7	CASSFAQGNSYEQYF	TGTGCCAGCAGCTTCGCACAGGGGAACTCCTACGAGCAGTACTTC
TRBV5-1	.	.	TRBJ2-1	CASSFINEQFF	TGCGCCAGCAGCTTTATCAATGAGCAGTTCTTC
TRBV4-3	.	few	TRBJ2-4	CASSQISVSNIQYF	TGCGCCAGCAGCCAGATTAGTGTATCAAACATTCAGTACTTC
TRBV6-5	TRBD2	once	TRBJ2-1	CASSYSREGRNEQFF	TGTGCCAGCAGTTACTCGCGGGAGGGCCGTAATGAGCAGTTCTTC
TRBV7-6	TRBD1	.	TRBJ2-5	CASSLQTGGAGQETQYF	TGTGCCAGCAGCCTTCAAACAGGGGGCGCGGGTCAAGAGACCCAGTACTTC
TRBV11-1	TRBD1	many	TRBJ1-1	CASSFVGQLEAFF	TGTGCCAGCAGCTTCGTGGGACAGCTAGAAGCTTTCTTT
TRBV27	.	.	TRBJ2-3	CASKPTTNSADTQYF	TGTGCCAGCAAGCCAACCACGAATTCCGCAGATACGCAGTATTTT
TRBV2	.	.	TRBJ1-5	CASSPGPLTPQHF	TGTGCCAGCAGTCCAGGGCCATTGACGCCCCAGCATTTT
TRBV24-1	.	once	TRBJ1-1	CATSDSRRATEAFF	TGTGCCACCAGTGACTCTCGCAGGGCCACTGAAGCTTTCTTT
TRBV5-1	TRBD1	.	TRBJ1-2	CASSLGTGRYGYTF	TGCGCCAGCAGCTTGGGGACAGGGAGGTATGGCTACACCTTC
TRBV7-7	TRBD2	.	TRBJ2-3	CASSPRTSSDTQYF	TGTGCTAGCAGCCCCCGGACTAGTAGCGATACGCAGTATTTT
TRBV28	TRBD2	few	TRBJ2-7	CASSLLAGGTYEQYF	TGTGCCAGCAGTTTATTAGCGGGAGGGACCTACGAGCAGTACTTC
TRBV10-1	.	.	TRBJ1-2	CASSERTDGGYTF	TGCGCCAGCAGTGAGAGGACAGATGGTGGCTACACCTTC
TRBV28	TRBD2	.	TRBJ2-7	CASTTSGISYEQYF	TGTGCCAGCACAACTAGCGGGATCTCCTACGAGCAGTACTTC
TRBV15	TRBD1	few	TRBJ1-2	CATSRDPSGGLGGYTF	TGTGCCACCAGCAGAGATCCCTCAGGGGGGCTTGGGGGCTACACCTTC
TRBV4-2	.	few	TRBJ2-2	CASSQSAGLGTGELFF	TGTGCCAGCAGCCAAAGCGCGGGACTCGGCACCGGGGAGCTGTTTTTT
TRBV28	TRBD2	.	TRBJ2-3	CASSSPRGGGRATQYF	TGTGCCAGCAGTTCCCCCCGGGGGGGCGGCAGAGCTACGCAGTATTTT
TRBV18	TRBD2	few	TRBJ2-7	CASSPASGRGEQYF	TGTGCCAGCTCACCGGCTAGCGGGAGGGGCGAGCAGTACTTC
TRBV5-1	TRBD1	few	TRBJ2-5	CASSVSTGGPETQYF	TGCGCCAGCAGCGTTTCTACAGGGGGCCCGGAGACCCAGTACTTC
TRBV3-1/TRBV3-2	TRBD1	.	TRBJ1-2	CASSLGTGSSYGYTF	TGTGCCAGCAGCCTCGGGACAGGGAGTTCCTATGGCTACACCTTC
TRBV18	.	.	TRBJ2-2	CASSLGQNTGELFF	TGTGCCAGCTCATTGGGGCAAAACACCGGGGAGCTGTTTTTT
TRBV18	.	.	TRBJ2-7	CASSPETGPYEQYF	TGTGCCAGCTCACCGGAGACAGGCCCCTACGAGCAGTACTTC
TRBV29-1	TRBD1	.	TRBJ1-5	CSARQGSNQPQHF	TGCAGCGCACGACAGGGTAGCAATCAGCCCCAGCATTTT
TRBV9	.	.	TRBJ2-2	CASSVQGLSGELFF	TGTGCCAGCAGCGTGCAGGGGTTATCCGGGGAGCTGTTTTTT
TRBV24-1	TRBD2	.	TRBJ2-1	CATSEPGLGNYNEQFF	TGTGCCACCAGTGAACCGGGACTAGGTAACTACAATGAGCAGTTCTTC
TRBV19	TRBD1	.	TRBJ2-7	CASSSGQGSYEQYF	TGTGCCAGTAGTAGTGGACAGGGGTCTTACGAGCAGTACTTC
TRBV29-1	TRBD2	.	TRBJ2-7	CSVAAGGVMEQYF	TGCAGCGTTGCGGCGGGAGGGGTTATGGAGCAGTACTTC
TRBV2	TRBD2	.	TRBJ2-1	CASGGLAESKLYNEQFF	TGTGCCAGCGGGGGACTAGCGGAATCCAAGCTCTACAATGAGCAGTTCTTC
TRBV7-9	TRBD2	few	TRBJ2-1	CASSLAELAGTYNEQFF	TGTGCCAGCAGCTTAGCCGAACTAGCGGGAACCTACAATGAGCAGTTCTTC
TRBV7-3	.	few	TRBJ1-6	CASSLAGLNSPLHF	TGTGCCAGCAGCTTAGCGGGATTGAATTCACCCCTCCACTTT
TRBV5-1	.	.	TRBJ1-3	CASSLAQAGSVLSGNTIYF	TGCGCCAGCAGCTTGGCCCAGGCGGGCAGCGTCCTCTCTGGAAACACCATATATTTT
TRBV7-3	.	.	TRBJ2-1	CASSLSGEVNEQFF	TGTGCCAGCAGCTTATCGGGGGAGGTCAATGAGCAGTTCTTC
TRBV15	TRBD2	.	TRBJ2-5	CATSRGEWEGGWETQYF	TGTGCCACCAGCAGGGGAGAGTGGGAGGGAGGCTGGGAGACCCAGTACTTC
TRBV5-1	TRBD1	.	TRBJ1-2	CASSQGQGSPNYGYTF	TGCGCCAGCAGCCAAGGACAGGGATCTCCTAACTATGGCTACACCTTC
TRBV5-1	TRBD2	many	TRBJ2-1	CASRRAGEGNEQFF	TGCGCCAGCAGGAGGGCGGGAGAGGGCAATGAGCAGTTCTTC
TRBV15	TRBD1	.	TRBJ1-1	CATSRVTGVVTEAFF	TGTGCCACCAGCAGAGTGACAGGGGTGGTCACTGAAGCTTTCTTT
TRBV6-5	.	.	TRBJ1-2	CASTPATVGVYGYTF	TGTGCCAGCACCCCCGCGACAGTTGGCGTCTATGGCTACACCTTC
TRBV5-1	TRBD1	.	TRBJ2-5	CASSIGTGRETQYF	TGCGCCAGCAGCATTGGGACAGGGAGAGAGACCCAGTACTTC
TRBV24-1	TRBD1	.	TRBJ1-1	CATSDTGGPLGNTEAFF	TGTGCCACCAGTGATACAGGGGGGCCCCTGGGGAACACTGAAGCTTTCTTT
TRBV6-5	.	.	TRBJ1-1	CASSYLAGNTEAFF	TGTGCCAGCAGTTACTTGGCGGGGAACACTGAAGCTTTCTTT
TRBV6-2/TRBV6-3	TRBD1	.	TRBJ1-2	CASSPSSGRGGGYTF	TGTGCCAGCAGCCCCTCGTCGGGACGAGGGGGCGGCTACACCTTC
TRBV7-9	.	.	TRBJ2-3	CASSLAGGSDTQYF	TGTGCCAGCAGCTTAGCGGGAGGATCAGATACGCAGTATTTT
TRBV28	.	.	TRBJ1-5	CASSFPGGQPQHF	TGTGCCAGCAGTTTTCCTGGAGGGCAGCCCCAGCATTTT
TRBV29-1	.	.	TRBJ1-1	CSVDKNTEAFF	TGCAGCGTTGACAAGAACACTGAAGCTTTCTTT
TRBV7-2	.	.	TRBJ2-1	CASSLILGSDEQFF	TGTGCCAGCAGCTTGATACTAGGATCGGATGAGCAGTTCTTC
TRBV29-1	.	.	TRBJ2-3	CSVEDLGVSTDTQYF	TGCAGCGTTGAAGATCTGGGAGTTAGCACAGATACGCAGTATTTT
TRBV5-4	.	.	TRBJ2-2	CASSLGGRAGTGELFF	TGTGCCAGCAGCTTGGGAGGGAGAGCGGGTACCGGGGAGCTGTTTTTT
TRBV5-1	TRBD1	.	TRBJ2-2	CASSMPGTGGTGELFF	TGCGCCAGCAGCATGCCAGGGACAGGGGGCACCGGGGAGCTGTTTTTT
TRBV18	.	.	TRBJ2-7	CASSPGATGGFSYEQYF	TGTGCCAGCTCACCGGGGGCAACGGGAGGATTTTCCTACGAGCAGTACTTC
TRBV6-4	.	.	TRBJ2-1	CASSDSIFREYNEQFF	TGTGCCAGCAGTGACTCGATATTTAGGGAGTACAATGAGCAGTTCTTC